This T cell receptor beta chain was captured by sequencing in a study of cytomegalovirus exposure and HLA in healthy donors (dated by TCRdb to 2015 to 2018). Regarding the complete study: According to an earlier analysis of several hundred of the donors, some 180 million T cells yielded roughly 110 million unique TCR beta sequences and about 300 Gb of sequence data. Roughly 300 gigabases of sequencing data and some 85 million unique TCR sequences were included in an early release covering under 650 HLA-typed donors. On average, about 200,000 unique TCR beta nucleotide sequences were sequenced per donor among a few hundred genotyped donors of the cohort, with roughly 18% of those sequences being non-productive. The study combined high-throughput TCR immunosequencing, statistical association of individual TCRs with disease status, and machine learning to predict cytomegalovirus infection status. Among the roughly 380 genotyped donors, about 83% belonged to the genetic ancestry cluster associated with self-reported Caucasian donors. The study was designed to test whether signatures of past pathogen exposure could be identified by cataloging public T cell receptors. A separate validation cohort of approximately 120 different subjects was used in addition to the approximately 700-subject first cohort. An earlier analysis of some 500 of the donors used high-throughput TCR beta sequencing to judge whether each TCR beta V gene segment behaved as functional or pseudogenic. In the later analysis, no new phenotypic data were used to find candidate immune exposures; instead, reliance was placed on TCR beta sequences and their occurrence across donors. A later genetic analysis took genome-wide SNP genotypes for about 65% of the 666 donors and used that subset as a discovery cohort. Several DR-DQ haplotypes were treated as single units for association and clustering because of strong linkage in the cohort. The number of donors typed differed by locus, with roughly 620-630 for A, B, C, DRB1 and DQB1, 522 for DQA1, about 610 for DPA1, and approximately 470 for DPB1. The T cell repertoires of about 700 subjects were profiled by immunosequencing and related to cytomegalovirus serostatus. Donor age, sex, ethnicity and CMV serostatus were compiled together with the repertoire data. Both class I and class II loci were covered by HLA typing, at four-digit resolution. Every repertoire in the discovery cohort had been generated on one and the same sequencing platform. A later analysis re-examined previously published TCR beta repertoires from 610 or so donors and added high-resolution HLA genotyping to investigate patterns of TCR occurrence.

For CDR1 and CDR2, the germline V gene lists SGHRS and YFSETQ. The CDR3, cysteine through phenylalanine, is 14 amino acids long. Only the CDR3 portion is preserved as DNA: 42 bases, with reading frame beginning at the first base. Relative to germline, V is missing 3 bases and J is missing 9 bases, with 2 bases of the junction outside any gene match. Library generation was performed with the immunoSEQ multiplex PCR assay. For the multiplex PCR, a mixture combining 60 forward primers for TCR Vbeta segments and 13 reverse primers for TCR Jbeta segments was used. The CDR3 region of rearranged TCR beta genes was amplified from genomic DNA with a multiplex PCR assay. On the Illumina HiSeq System, the amplified TCR beta libraries were sequenced as 87-base-pair reads. Concerning the study's data processing: Across the 600 to 700 repertoires, a later analysis counted 80 million or so unique TCR beta chains, around 11 million of which were shared by at least two donors. To remove PCR and sequencing errors, raw reads were error-corrected and collapsed into unique sequences using a nearest-neighbor algorithm that merged closely related sequences. Alignment of CDR3 sequences to IMGT reference sequences was used to assign V, D and J gene segments. For a sequence to be retained, at least a six-nucleotide match to both a V gene segment and a J gene segment was required. A rearrangement was called productive if the CDR3 had no stop codons and remained in frame with V and J, and every other rearrangement was called non-productive. Following IMGT convention, CDR3 was defined as the stretch from the second conserved V-encoded cysteine up to the conserved J-encoded phenylalanine. Sequences without an unambiguous match to a single V gene segment were excluded from the earlier analysis of almost 600 of the donors. In an earlier analysis of some 590 of the donors, a V segment was called functional when productive rearrangements were above 56.7%, and segregating when the standard deviation between donors exceeded 5%. A statistical classification framework was built to diagnose cytomegalovirus status from the catalog of TCR beta chain sequences. A later analysis assigned V and J genes by comparing TCR nucleotide sequences with IMGT/GENE-DB human TR gene sequences. The TCRdist pipeline was used in a later analysis to assign CDR3 sequences and most-parsimonious VDJ recombination scenarios. In a later analysis, each TCR beta chain was defined by its CDR3 amino acid sequence together with its V-gene family, and reads lacking a unique V-gene family were excluded. In a later analysis, 450 to 600 highly shared, low-generation-probability nucleotide sequences were removed to address suspected cross-contamination and a sequencing artifact. A later analysis calculated a clonal expansion index for each public chain from normalized within-repertoire ranks of inferred template counts. Generation probabilities in a later analysis came from a VDJ recombination model fitted to out-of-frame rearrangements, and those results were checked against IGoR. A later analysis scored TCR-TCR, TCR-HLA and TCR-CMV co-occurrence with hypergeometric tests, applying a repertoire-size bias correction to TCR pairs. False discovery rates were estimated in a later analysis by permuting HLA or CMV assignments 20 times. A later analysis grouped co-occurring TCRs with DBSCAN, adding TCRdist sequence similarity when clustering within HLA-allele-positive subsets. Co-occurrence clustering excluded repertoires with fewer than 30,000 or more than 120,000 public chains, plus five with anomalous nucleotide sharing. Sourced from immuneACCESS, this table was stored by TCRdb with only in-frame sequences that have V and J called. A share of the clones is absent; for the studies checked, an unresolved V gene accounts for under half, and the remainder has no known explanation. D and trimming were read from the DNA, whereas the V and J calls and clone size are those reported in that table. The sample profile shows about 94,000 clones; around 8% of them were found once. Approximately 2.5% of the sample goes to the ten largest clones.

The cohort was made up of several hundred healthy bone marrow donors. All cohort members were sampled while nominally healthy, although unrecorded immune exposures were likely present. The donor was CMV seronegative and belonged to the group of approximately 320 seronegative cohort members. A peripheral blood sample was collected from each donor, and TCR beta sequencing was performed on peripheral blood mononuclear cells. The Qiagen DNeasy Blood Extraction Kit was used to extract genomic DNA from the blood cell samples. Paper-wide results and their limitations: In an earlier analysis of some 500 of the donors, most TCR beta V segments appeared in productive rearrangements about 87% or about 30% of the time, broadly matching IMGT annotations. A later analysis found that HLA-associated TCR beta chains were more clonally expanded and had lower generation probabilities than equally common non-associated chains. Because HLA typing was unavailable for some donors at each locus, only the typed subset was used in association tests. The authors suggested that the approach could potentially be extended to other disease states and immunological phenotypes. Most CMV-associated TCR beta chains appeared to be HLA-restricted in a later analysis, and the HLA associations seemed to be driven largely by CMV exposure. Assigning TCR associations to individual alleles was difficult when HLA alleles, especially DR and DQ, strongly co-occurred. An association between a missense DCLRE1C variant and V-gene and J-gene trimming of TCR beta chains was found in a later genetic analysis and replicated in an independent cohort. In both the original and validation cohorts, the classifier was reported to diagnose cytomegalovirus status with high specificity and sensitivity. Most TCR sequences were seen in very few donors, while some public TCRs were found in many individuals. At a false discovery rate of 0.05, a later analysis linked fewer than 20,000 TCR beta sequences to specific HLA alleles. Because counts were too low, roughly 16 rarely observed V segments, including chromosome 9 orphons, were left out of the earlier analysis of a few hundred of the donors. The study gave a list of about 160 TCR beta chains associated with cytomegalovirus. According to a later genetic analysis, donors in an Asian-associated ancestry cluster had fewer N-insertions in productive TCRs than the approximately 630-donor mean. Correlated functional status among segregating V segments might be attributable to linkage disequilibrium, but an unknown experimental factor could not be ruled out. A further reported finding was that TCR beta sequences accurately predicted the HLA-A and HLA-B alleles for most subjects in the first cohort. According to a later analysis, parvovirus B19, influenza, CMV and Epstein-Barr virus appeared linked to several top co-occurrence clusters. In a later analysis, the rate of TCR association differed among HLA loci, with DRB1 alleles having the most associated TCRs and HLA-C alleles having the fewest. Some IMGT-functional V segments, including TRBV6-2 and TRBV6-3, could not be told apart with the 87-base-pair reads, so those segments were excluded. In vitro tests confirmed that three of the cytomegalovirus-associated TCR beta chains recognize cytomegalovirus antigens. A cluster of highly shared sequence variants was judged likely to be a technical artifact of the sequencing pipeline. The presence/absence analyses assumed that sequencing depth was roughly uniform across donors, and that assumption may not be true. The cohort was sequenced for TCR beta chains only, and without alpha or paired-chain data the features that could be detected were limited. For the cohort, immune exposure information was limited to CMV serostatus.

This clone was counted a few times. Its antigen specificity is not known. Within one base of it there is no much larger clone, and no base qualities were kept. Recombination linked TRBV5-1 to TRBJ1-6; 11 junctional bases match TRBD1. The TCR sequence derives from a man over 45 in good health and CMV-seronegative. The sample was PBMCs. The base sequence is TGCGCCAGCAGCTCGGGGACAGGGGGTTCACCCCTCCACTTT. It encodes CASSSGTGGSPLHF.